The source of this T cell receptor beta chain is a study of blood T cells in healthy people across ages. For the second PCR, which ran for roughly 6 to 12 cycles, a sample-barcoded 5' primer and a J-beta primer mix were used. Researchers report that each sample yielded at least 3 million CDR3-containing paired-end reads. TCRdb reprocessed the 5' RACE reads with MiXCR, giving one entry per CDR3 protein. This table has around 750,000 distinct CDR3 sequences, about 53% appearing once. This clonotype was picked up a small number of times. Its matching antigen is unknown. The V end was cut by 5 bases, the J end by 7 bases, with 15 bases between. The CDR3 contains 13 residues. Germline V CDR1 and CDR2: MNHEY, SMNVEV (reference sequence). Findings and caveats of the study: The authors considered diversity estimates from one million T cells to be underestimates.

The sample comprised blood. This chain uses TRBV27 with TRBJ2-7; no clear D. The TCR sequence derives from an elderly man in good health. DNA of the CDR3: TGTGCCAGCAGTACCTACCCCTACATGGAGCAGTACTTC. Translating it yields CASSTYPYMEQYF.